The rows below give T cell receptor beta chains drawn from one sample of a study of neoadjuvant nivolumab and ipilimumab in lung cancer. Assay: immunoSEQ multiplex PCR; the TCRdb copy retains only in-frame clones and omits some. The repertoire holds approximately 15,000 clones, with about two thirds as singletons. The input for sequencing was peripheral blood, taken after neoadjuvant nivolumab, alone or with ipilimumab, at or shortly before surgery. These receptor sequences come from an adult with non-small cell lung cancer. CDR3s include the opening cysteine and the closing phenylalanine or tryptophan. The D gene is left open where the match is weak. Only part of the rows carry a size: once, few, many, or a class if the clone is expanded.

v_gene: TRBV11-2
abundance: few
j_gene: TRBJ2-7
d_gene: .
CDR3nt: TGTGCCAGCAGCTTAGTCGGGGGTACCTACGAGCAGTACTTC
CDR3aa: CASSLVGGTYEQYF

v_gene: TRBV18
abundance: .
j_gene: TRBJ1-1
d_gene: .
CDR3nt: TGTGCCAGCTCACCACCCAGGGATCTCAACACTGAAGCTTTCTTT
CDR3aa: CASSPPRDLNTEAFF

v_gene: TRBV5-5
abundance: .
j_gene: TRBJ2-5
d_gene: TRBD2
CDR3nt: TGTGCCAGCAGCCGAGGGGAGGGAAGGGAGACCCAGTACTTC
CDR3aa: CASSRGEGRETQYF

v_gene: TRBV14
abundance: .
j_gene: TRBJ1-2
d_gene: .
CDR3nt: TGTGCCAGCAGCCAGACAAGGGGCGGTGTAGGTGGCTACACCTTC
CDR3aa: CASSQTRGGVGGYTF

v_gene: TRBV5-1
abundance: .
j_gene: TRBJ2-5
d_gene: TRBD2
CDR3nt: TGCGCCAGCAGCCCCGGACTAGCGGGCTCGGCGGGAGAGACCCAGTACTTC
CDR3aa: CASSPGLAGSAGETQYF

v_gene: TRBV6-5
abundance: .
j_gene: TRBJ1-1
d_gene: .
CDR3nt: TGTGCCAGCATAATGAACACTGAAGCTTTCTTT
CDR3aa: CASIMNTEAFF

v_gene: TRBV30
abundance: .
j_gene: TRBJ2-7
d_gene: .
CDR3nt: TGTGCCTGGAGCCGCGACAAGACCTACGAGCAGTACTTC
CDR3aa: CAWSRDKTYEQYF

v_gene: TRBV7-9
abundance: .
j_gene: TRBJ2-3
d_gene: .
CDR3nt: TGTGCCAGCTTTCCCTCGACGGACCCTAGCACAGATACGCAGTATTTT
CDR3aa: CASFPSTDPSTDTQYF

v_gene: TRBV5-1
abundance: .
j_gene: TRBJ2-1
d_gene: .
CDR3nt: TGCGCCAGCAGCTTGCCGGAGCAGGTTAATGAGCAGTTCTTC
CDR3aa: CASSLPEQVNEQFF

v_gene: TRBV30
abundance: .
j_gene: TRBJ2-1
d_gene: TRBD2
CDR3nt: TGTGCCTGGAGCACCGGGACTAGCGGGGCTAATGAGCAGTTCTTC
CDR3aa: CAWSTGTSGANEQFF

v_gene: TRBV6-4
abundance: .
j_gene: TRBJ2-3
d_gene: .
CDR3nt: TGTGCCAGCAGTGACGGGACTACAGATACGCAGTATTTT
CDR3aa: CASSDGTTDTQYF

v_gene: TRBV9
abundance: .
j_gene: TRBJ2-5
d_gene: TRBD2
CDR3nt: TGTGCCAGCAGCACGACTAGCGCATACCAAGAGACCCAGTACTTC
CDR3aa: CASSTTSAYQETQYF

v_gene: TRBV5-1
abundance: few
j_gene: TRBJ1-2
d_gene: .
CDR3nt: TGCGCCAGCAGCTTGACAGGAGTTGGATATGGCTACACCTTC
CDR3aa: CASSLTGVGYGYTF

v_gene: TRBV6-5
abundance: few
j_gene: TRBJ1-2
d_gene: .
CDR3nt: TGTGCCAGCAGTTACGCAGTCAGGGGCGGCTACACCTTC
CDR3aa: CASSYAVRGGYTF

v_gene: TRBV5-5
abundance: .
j_gene: TRBJ1-1
d_gene: .
CDR3nt: TGTGCCAGCAGCTTGGGCAGACTGAACACTGAAGCTTTCTTT
CDR3aa: CASSLGRLNTEAFF

v_gene: TRBV29-1
abundance: .
j_gene: TRBJ2-5
d_gene: TRBD2
CDR3nt: TGCAGCGTTGCCGGCGGGGACTCCCGGGGGGCCCAGTACTTC
CDR3aa: CSVAGGDSRGAQYF

v_gene: TRBV11-3
abundance: .
j_gene: TRBJ2-7
d_gene: .
CDR3nt: TGTGCCAGCAGCTTGCGGAGCCTAGAAGAATACGAGCAGTACTTC
CDR3aa: CASSLRSLEEYEQYF

v_gene: TRBV14
abundance: .
j_gene: TRBJ1-2
d_gene: .
CDR3nt: TGTGCCAGCAGCCAAACGGGGGCCTCCTACTATGGCTACACCTTC
CDR3aa: CASSQTGASYYGYTF

v_gene: TRBV30
abundance: .
j_gene: TRBJ1-2
d_gene: .
CDR3nt: TGTGCCTGGACCGGGGACGGCAACTATGGCTACACCTTC
CDR3aa: CAWTGDGNYGYTF

v_gene: TRBV7-2
abundance: .
j_gene: TRBJ2-7
d_gene: .
CDR3nt: TGTGCCAGCAGTCCCCCGGACAGCGTAGTGTACGAGCAGTACTTC
CDR3aa: CASSPPDSVVYEQYF

v_gene: TRBV7-9
abundance: .
j_gene: TRBJ2-7
d_gene: TRBD2
CDR3nt: TGTGCCAGCACCCTTTCTAGCGGGCCCCTCTACGAGCAGTACTTC
CDR3aa: CASTLSSGPLYEQYF

v_gene: TRBV7-8
abundance: .
j_gene: TRBJ1-5
d_gene: TRBD1
CDR3nt: TGTGCCAGCAGCTTAGATGGACAGGGCAATCAGCCCCAGCATTTT
CDR3aa: CASSLDGQGNQPQHF

v_gene: TRBV6-5
abundance: .
j_gene: TRBJ2-3
d_gene: .
CDR3nt: TGTGCCAGCAGTTACAAGGGGGACACAGATACGCAGTATTTT
CDR3aa: CASSYKGDTDTQYF

v_gene: TRBV7-8
abundance: .
j_gene: TRBJ2-7
d_gene: TRBD2
CDR3nt: TGTGCCAGCAGCCCCCATCGCAGGGGACTAGCGGGACGAGCATACGAGCAGTACTTC
CDR3aa: CASSPHRRGLAGRAYEQYF

v_gene: TRBV18
abundance: .
j_gene: TRBJ2-7
d_gene: .
CDR3nt: TGTGCCAGCTCCCGGGCGGCGCCTCCCTACGAGCAGTACTTC
CDR3aa: CASSRAAPPYEQYF

v_gene: TRBV5-1
abundance: .
j_gene: TRBJ2-7
d_gene: .
CDR3nt: TGCGCCAGCAGCTTAACACCTAGGGCCGGCGAGCAGTACTTC
CDR3aa: CASSLTPRAGEQYF

v_gene: TRBV5-1
abundance: .
j_gene: TRBJ1-2
d_gene: .
CDR3nt: TGCGCCAGCAGAAGCACAAATACAGGGCGCGGCTACACCTTC
CDR3aa: CASRSTNTGRGYTF

v_gene: TRBV29-1
abundance: .
j_gene: TRBJ1-1
d_gene: TRBD1
CDR3nt: TGCAGCGGTAGCCGCGGGACAGCTGGGGGTGAAGCTTTCTTT
CDR3aa: CSGSRGTAGGEAFF

v_gene: TRBV7-2
abundance: .
j_gene: TRBJ2-2
d_gene: .
CDR3nt: TGTGCCAGCAGCTTAGCGTATACCGGGGAGCTGTTTTTT
CDR3aa: CASSLAYTGELFF

v_gene: TRBV18
abundance: .
j_gene: TRBJ1-2
d_gene: TRBD1
CDR3nt: TGTGCCAGCTCACCCGATCAGGGGGCTAGAGGAGGCTATGGCTACACCTTC
CDR3aa: CASSPDQGARGGYGYTF

v_gene: TRBV18
abundance: .
j_gene: TRBJ1-1
d_gene: TRBD1
CDR3nt: TGTGCCAGCTCACCTCGACAGGGCATGAACACTGAAGCTTTCTTT
CDR3aa: CASSPRQGMNTEAFF

v_gene: TRBV18
abundance: .
j_gene: TRBJ2-7
d_gene: .
CDR3nt: TGTGCCAGCTCACCTACCTTGGCCTACGAGCAGTACTTC
CDR3aa: CASSPTLAYEQYF

v_gene: TRBV25-1
abundance: .
j_gene: TRBJ1-2
d_gene: TRBD1
CDR3nt: TGTGCCAGCAGGGACCAAACCGGGACAGGGGATGGCTACACCTTC
CDR3aa: CASRDQTGTGDGYTF

v_gene: TRBV5-4
abundance: .
j_gene: TRBJ2-2
d_gene: .
CDR3nt: TGTGCCAGCAGCCAACAATTGTCGGGCTCGGAGCTGTTTTTT
CDR3aa: CASSQQLSGSELFF

v_gene: TRBV30
abundance: once
j_gene: TRBJ2-7
d_gene: .
CDR3nt: TGTGCCTGGAATTGGGAGCACGAGCAGTACTTC
CDR3aa: CAWNWEHEQYF

v_gene: TRBV29-1
abundance: .
j_gene: TRBJ2-7
d_gene: TRBD1
CDR3nt: TGCAGCGTTAAAAGACAGGGGGTATCGGGAGAGCAGTACTTC
CDR3aa: CSVKRQGVSGEQYF

v_gene: TRBV11-3
abundance: .
j_gene: TRBJ2-3
d_gene: .
CDR3nt: TGTGCCAGCAGCCCACGGGGTAGGGTTGGAAGGGATACGCAGTATTTT
CDR3aa: CASSPRGRVGRDTQYF

v_gene: TRBV5-5
abundance: few
j_gene: TRBJ2-6
d_gene: .
CDR3nt: TGTGCCAGCAGCCAAGATGGTAGCGCCTCTGGGGCCAACGTCCTGACTTTC
CDR3aa: CASSQDGSASGANVLTF

v_gene: TRBV5-1
abundance: .
j_gene: TRBJ1-2
d_gene: TRBD1
CDR3nt: TGCGCCAGCAGCTTAGGACAGGGAAGTGTTAGCTATGGCTACACCTTC
CDR3aa: CASSLGQGSVSYGYTF

v_gene: TRBV11-3
abundance: .
j_gene: TRBJ2-7
d_gene: .
CDR3nt: TGTGCCAGCAGCTTAGTATCATGGGAGTACGAGCAGTACTTC
CDR3aa: CASSLVSWEYEQYF

v_gene: TRBV18
abundance: .
j_gene: TRBJ2-7
d_gene: .
CDR3nt: TGTGCCAGCTCACGAGGATTAGACTACGAGCAGTACTTC
CDR3aa: CASSRGLDYEQYF

v_gene: TRBV11-2
abundance: .
j_gene: TRBJ2-1
d_gene: .
CDR3nt: TGTGCCAGCGCAGGGGAGGCAGTCTCCTACAATGAGCAGTTCTTC
CDR3aa: CASAGEAVSYNEQFF

v_gene: TRBV7-2
abundance: .
j_gene: TRBJ2-3
d_gene: .
CDR3nt: TGTGCCAGCAGCTTAGGGAGTGCCCGGGGTTTAGCAGATACGCAGTATTTT
CDR3aa: CASSLGSARGLADTQYF

v_gene: TRBV29-1
abundance: .
j_gene: TRBJ1-1
d_gene: TRBD1
CDR3nt: TGCAGCGCATCGACAGGGTCCTTGAACACTGAAGCTTTCTTT
CDR3aa: CSASTGSLNTEAFF

v_gene: TRBV11-2
abundance: many
j_gene: TRBJ2-5
d_gene: .
CDR3nt: TGTGCCAGCAGTTTTCAAAGGATCGGTTTATGGGAGACCCAGTACTTC
CDR3aa: CASSFQRIGLWETQYF

v_gene: TRBV5-6
abundance: .
j_gene: TRBJ1-1
d_gene: .
CDR3nt: TGTGCCAGCAGCTTGGGGGGAAACACTGAAGCTTTCTTT
CDR3aa: CASSLGGNTEAFF

v_gene: TRBV7-9
abundance: .
j_gene: TRBJ2-3
d_gene: .
CDR3nt: TGTGCCAGCAACCTTTTGACAGATACGCAGTATTTT
CDR3aa: CASNLLTDTQYF

v_gene: TRBV5-1
abundance: .
j_gene: TRBJ2-5
d_gene: TRBD2
CDR3nt: TGCGCCAGCAGCTTGGGAAGCGGGGCGAGAGAGACCCAGTACTTC
CDR3aa: CASSLGSGARETQYF